Each of the 17 T cell receptor beta chains below was sequenced from the same sample in a study of blood T cell repertoires in COVID-19. The method was immunoSEQ multiplex PCR; TCRdb's version includes in-frame clones alone and lacks a portion of them. Of roughly 180,000 clones listed, around 81% were seen once; the top ten hold approximately 11%. The material sequenced was peripheral blood. Receptors were obtained from a woman aged 40 to 50 with COVID-19, enrolled during active disease.

The chain joins TRBV2 to TRBJ2-3; TRBD1 is a possible D gene (7 bases). Between the trimmed V and J ends, which lost 6 bases and 6 bases, there was a span of 16 bases. The CDR3 runs to 14 residues. In germline, CDR1 is SNHLY, CDR2 FYNNEI. The CDR3 reads CASSVGQLADTQYF. The CDR3 DNA sequence: TGTGCCAGCAGCGTGGGACAGCTAGCGGATACGCAGTATTTT.

The J gene is TRBJ1-2, the V gene TRBV21-1. TRBV21-1 constitutes a pseudogene. The CDR3 consists of 17 residues. CDR3: CASSKIGRGARRSGYTF. Here the CDR3 DNA reads TGTGCCAGCAGCAAAATTGGACGGGGGGCGCGAAGGAGTGGCTACACCTTC.

The chain is built from TRBV5-1 and TRBJ2-7, with a possible D match to TRBD1 (5 bases). The germline gives CDR1 SGHRS, CDR2 YFSETQ. The germline V and J ends were trimmed by 4 bases and 3 bases, with 11 bases remaining between them. The CDR3 totals 13 residues. CDR3: CASSIGHLYEQYF. The DNA of the CDR3 is TGCGCCAGCAGCATCGGACACCTCTACGAGCAGTACTTC.

The chain joins TRBV5-1 to TRBJ2-5, with D hard to call. CDR1 is SGHRS, CDR2 YFSETQ, per germline. V lost 4 bases and J 2 bases, leaving 12 bases between the germline ends. The CDR3 sequence is 14 residues long. Here the CDR3 reads CASSRDFSQETQYF. DNA for the CDR3: TGCGCCAGCAGCCGAGATTTCTCTCAAGAGACCCAGTACTTC.

The V and J genes are TRBV18 and TRBJ1-1; the D is unclear. V was clipped by 7 bases and J by 0 bases, with 9 bases between them. The germline gives CDR1 KGHSH, CDR2 LQKENI. The CDR3 covers 13 residues. CDR3 in DNA: TGTGCCAGCTTGGAGATTATGAACACTGAAGCTTTCTTT. Amino acid sequence: CASLEIMNTEAFF. Looking up the rest from reference TRBV18 and TRBJ1-1 gives the full variable domain: NAGVMQNPRHLVRRRGQEARLRCSPMKGHSHVYWYRQLPEEGLKFMVYLQKENIIDESGMPKERFSAEFPKEGPSILRIQQVVRGDSAAYFCASLEIMNTEAFFGQGTRLTVV.

The rearrangement uses TRBV19 and TRBJ2-1; 7 bases map to TRBD1. V gave up 6 bases and J gave up 10 bases; unmatched junction bases: 6. The germline CDR1 and CDR2 sequences are LNHDA and SQIVND (reference sequence). The length of the CDR3 is 12 residues. CDR3 in amino acids: CASRKTGAEQFF. The CDR3 DNA follows: TGTGCCAGTAGAAAAACAGGGGCGGAGCAGTTCTTC. The whole variable domain, remainder taken from reference TRBV19 and TRBJ2-1, is DGGITQSPKYLFRKEGQNVTLSCEQNLNHDAMYWYRQDPGQGLRLIYYSQIVNDFQKGDIAEGYSVSREKKESFPLTVTSAQKNPTAFYLCASRKTGAEQFFGPGTRLTVL.

CDR3 region: CASSYGQGSRNTIYF. The DNA of the CDR3 is TGTGCCAGCAGTTACGGACAGGGGTCGCGAAACACCATATATTTT. The V and J genes are TRBV6-5 and TRBJ1-3, with 9 bases identical to TRBD1. The CDR3 contains 15 residues. The germline V gene encodes CDR1 MNHEY and CDR2 SVGAGI. The V gene end was trimmed by 2 bases and the J gene end by 5 bases; junction bases not matched to a gene: 4.

This chain links TRBV12-1 with TRBJ2-1; TRBD2, the D gene given by the table, was not confirmed from the DNA. TRBV12-1 is reported as a pseudogene. The CDR3 length is 15 residues. The CDR3: CASSFSGNSYNEQFF. The CDR3 DNA sequence: TGTGCCAGCAGCTTCTCCGGGAACTCCTACAATGAGCAGTTCTTC.

J is TRBJ2-5 and V is TRBV5-1; TRBD2 matches 8 bases. This CDR3 contains 14 residues. Germline V gives CDR1 SGHRS, CDR2 YFSETQ. J lost 4 bases, V lost 4 bases, and 6 bases had no gene match. The CDR3 sequence: CASSPGLATETQYF. The CDR3 DNA reads TGCGCCAGCAGCCCAGGACTAGCAACAGAGACCCAGTACTTC.

The V gene is TRBV19, the J gene TRBJ1-1; D ambiguous. Trimming left V 3 bases short and J 5 bases short, with 10 bases between. This CDR3 spans 13 amino acids. Germline loops: CDR1 LNHDA, CDR2 SQIVND (reference sequence). This chain's CDR3 is CASSISLATEAFF. The CDR3 DNA reads as TGTGCCAGTAGTATCAGTCTTGCAACTGAAGCTTTCTTT.

This clone appeared a few times. The chain couples TRBV18 to TRBJ1-6, with 10 bases matching TRBD1. CDR1 and CDR2 (germline): KGHSH, LQKENI. The CDR3 is made up of 16 amino acids. Trimming at V came to 4 bases and at J to 4 bases, leaving 4 bases not matched to a gene. As DNA, the CDR3 is TGTGCCAGCTCACGACAGGGGGCTGGGTATAATTCACCCCTCCACTTT. Its protein is CASSRQGAGYNSPLHF.

The gene calls are TRBV4-1 and TRBJ2-2; D is undetermined. Germline V gene sequence: CDR1 MGHRA, CDR2 YSYEKL. The CDR3 spans 18 residues. V lost 0 bases to trimming and J lost 0 bases, with 14 bases between them. For the CDR3, the DNA is TGCGCCAGCAGCCAAGATACCGCTAGGCCCGCGAACACCGGGGAGCTGTTTTTT. Protein: CASSQDTARPANTGELFF.

The V gene is TRBV14, the J gene TRBJ1-2; TRBD1 aligns across 7 bases. Looked up from germline, CDR1 is SGHDN and CDR2 is FVKESK. The CDR3 is made up of 13 amino acids. V trimming: 3 bases; J trimming: 6 bases; junction bases outside the gene matches: 4. The CDR3 protein is CASSQVDRDGYTF. The CDR3 nucleotides are TGTGCCAGCAGCCAGGTCGACAGGGATGGCTACACCTTC.

The rearrangement links TRBV5-6 to TRBJ2-7; D unclear. The CDR3 extends over 11 amino acids. V was clipped by 0 bases and J by 5 bases, with 3 bases between them. Germline V CDR1 and CDR2: SGHDT, YYEEEE. The chain's CDR3 is CASSLANEQYV. The CDR3 nucleotides read TGTGCCAGCAGCTTGGCCAACGAGCAGTACGTC.

The chain is built from TRBV18 and TRBJ2-2, with a tentative D call TRBD1 (5 bases). CDR3 length: 18 residues. Looked up from germline, CDR1 is KGHSH and CDR2 is LQKENI. The germline V and J ends were trimmed by 2 bases and 2 bases, with 18 bases remaining between them. CDR3 sequence: CASSPKIAGRGNTGELFF. The CDR3 nucleotides read TGTGCCAGCTCACCAAAGATCGCAGGGCGTGGCAACACCGGGGAGCTGTTTTTT.

The genes are TRBV5-8 and TRBJ1-5; TRBD1 matches 9 bases. The CDR3 has 15 amino acids. V lost 4 bases and J lost 7; bases outside the gene matches: 9. CDR1 is SGHTS, CDR2 YDEGEE, per germline. The CDR3, as DNA: TGTGCCAGCAGCCCACCTACAGGGGGCAGGCAGCCCCAGCATTTT. It translates to CASSPPTGGRQPQHF.

The chain links TRBV7-3 to TRBJ2-2; 11 bases align to TRBD2. The germline CDR1 and CDR2 sequences are SGHTA and FQGTGA. The CDR3 runs to 16 residues. V shed 3 bases, J shed 4 bases, and the junction held 4 bases outside the gene matches. CDR3 nucleotides: TGTGCCAGCAGCTTTAGCGGGAGGGCCCCCACCGGGGAGCTGTTTTTT. It is translated as CASSFSGRAPTGELFF. The complete variable domain, with remaining parts taken from reference TRBV7-3 and TRBJ2-2, reads GAGVSQTPSNKVTEKGKYVELRCDPISGHTALYWYRQSLGQGPEFLIYFQGTGAADDSGLPNDRFFAVRPEGSVSTLKIQRTERGDSAVYLCASSFSGRAPTGELFFGEGSRLTVL.